Each of the 4 T cell receptor beta chains below was sequenced from the same sample in a study of Ad26.COV2.S vaccination and SARS-CoV-2 variants. Generated by immunoSEQ multiplex PCR, the TCRdb table keeps only in-frame clones and is missing some. The data show hundreds of thousands of clones, more than 70% seen once. Noted treatment: 19 received Ad26.COV2.S at low or high dose, single or two shots; 5 received placebo; per-sample allocation not given. It was on day 63 after the first vaccine or placebo injection that samples were taken. The specimen comprised peripheral blood, sampled in a trial of Ad26.COV2.S vaccine versus placebo. The receptor set was obtained from a person between 18 and 59 years old who received the Ad26.COV2.S COVID-19 vaccine or a placebo.

The chain is built from TRBV18 and TRBJ2-2; no firm D call. Trimming removed 5 bases from V and 4 bases from J, with 14 bases in between. Germline loops: CDR1 KGHSH, CDR2 LQKENI. The CDR3 sequence is 15 residues long. Written as DNA, the CDR3 is TGTGCCAGCTCAGGTGTAAGGTCGGGCACCGGGGAGCTGTTTTTT. Residues: CASSGVRSGTGELFF.

The V gene is TRBV14, the J gene TRBJ2-2; no firm D call. V was shortened by 1 base and J by 7 bases, with 10 bases between the two germline ends. The CDR3 has 14 amino acids. From germline, CDR1 is SGHDN and CDR2 FVKESK. The CDR3 loop is CASSQGASNGELFF. CDR3 coding DNA: TGTGCCAGCAGCCAAGGGGCTAGTAACGGGGAGCTGTTTTTT.

V is TRBV7-2 and J is TRBJ2-7, with D possibly matching TRBD2 (6 bases). Germline assignment: CDR1 SGHTA and CDR2 FQGNSA. V gave up 2 bases and J gave up 3 bases, with 11 bases separating them. The CDR3 spans 14 residues. The CDR3 bases are TGTGCCAGCAGCTTAAGTCGAGCGGGCTACGAGCAGTACTTC. Its protein product is CASSLSRAGYEQYF.

The chain uses TRBV7-2 and TRBJ1-6, with 10 positions matching TRBD1. The CDR3 sequence is 16 residues long. Germline values: CDR1 SGHTA, CDR2 FQGNSA. The J segment lost 10 bases and the V segment lost 5 bases, leaving 11 bases of the junction unmatched. CDR3: CASSPGQGGTHSPLHF. CDR3 DNA sequence: TGTGCCAGCAGCCCCGGACAGGGGGGAACACACTCACCCCTCCACTTT.